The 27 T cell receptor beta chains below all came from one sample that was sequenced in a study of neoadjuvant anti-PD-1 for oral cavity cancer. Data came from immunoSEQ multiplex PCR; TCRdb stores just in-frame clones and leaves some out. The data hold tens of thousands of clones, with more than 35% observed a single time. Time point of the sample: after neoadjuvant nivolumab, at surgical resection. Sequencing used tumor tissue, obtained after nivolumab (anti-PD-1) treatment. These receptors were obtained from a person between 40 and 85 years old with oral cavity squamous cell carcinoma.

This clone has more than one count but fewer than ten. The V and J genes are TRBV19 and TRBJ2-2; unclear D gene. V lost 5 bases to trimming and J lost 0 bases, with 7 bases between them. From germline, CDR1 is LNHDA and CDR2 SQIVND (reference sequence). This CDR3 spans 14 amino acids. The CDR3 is CASSVRPNTGELFF. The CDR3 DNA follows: TGTGCCAGTAGTGTCAGGCCGAACACCGGGGAGCTGTTTTTT.

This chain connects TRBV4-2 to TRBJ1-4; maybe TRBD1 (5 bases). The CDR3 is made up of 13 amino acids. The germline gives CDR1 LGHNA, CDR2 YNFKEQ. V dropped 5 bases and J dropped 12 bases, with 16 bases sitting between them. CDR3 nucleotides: TGTGCCAGCAGCAGGGACCGGACCGGTGAACTGTTTTTT. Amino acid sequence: CASSRDRTGELFF.

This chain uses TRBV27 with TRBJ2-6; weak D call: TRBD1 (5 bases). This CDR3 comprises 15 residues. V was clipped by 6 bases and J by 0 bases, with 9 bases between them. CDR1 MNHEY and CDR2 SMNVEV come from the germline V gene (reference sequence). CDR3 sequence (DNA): TGTGCCAGCAGGATGACAGTCTCTGGGGCCAACGTCCTGACTTTC. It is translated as CASRMTVSGANVLTF. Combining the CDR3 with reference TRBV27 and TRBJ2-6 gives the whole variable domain EAQVTQNPRYLITVTGKKLTVTCSQNMNHEYMSWYRQDPGLGLRQIYYSMNVEVTDKGDVPEGYKVSRKEKRNFPLILESPSPNQTSLYFCASRMTVSGANVLTFGAGSRLTVL.

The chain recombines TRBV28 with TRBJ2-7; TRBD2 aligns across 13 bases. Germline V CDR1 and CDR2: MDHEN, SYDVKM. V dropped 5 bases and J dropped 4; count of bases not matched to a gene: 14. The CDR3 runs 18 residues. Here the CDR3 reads CASSAYLGLAGVRYEQYF. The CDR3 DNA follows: TGTGCCAGCAGTGCCTACCTTGGACTAGCGGGAGTAAGGTACGAGCAGTACTTC.

The CDR3 sequence is CASSLESEQFF. The CDR3 DNA reads TGTGCCAGCAGCTTGGAAAGCGAGCAGTTCTTC. V is TRBV5-6 and J is TRBJ2-1; D gene uncertain. Germline V CDR1 and CDR2: SGHDT, YYEEEE. V gave up 0 bases and J gave up 10 bases, with 5 bases separating them. The CDR3 is 11 amino acids.

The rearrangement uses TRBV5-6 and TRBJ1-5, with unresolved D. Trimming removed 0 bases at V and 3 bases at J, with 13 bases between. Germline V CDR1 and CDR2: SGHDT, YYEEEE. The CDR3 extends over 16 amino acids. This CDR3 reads CASSLGLGRNNQPQHF. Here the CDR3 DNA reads TGTGCCAGCAGCTTGGGCCTAGGCAGGAACAATCAGCCCCAGCATTTT.

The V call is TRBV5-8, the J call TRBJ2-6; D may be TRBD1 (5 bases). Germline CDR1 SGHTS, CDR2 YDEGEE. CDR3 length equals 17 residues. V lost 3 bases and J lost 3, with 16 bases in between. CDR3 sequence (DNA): TGTGCCAGCAGCTGGGCGACCGACAGTGGTGGGGCCAACGTCCTGACTTTC. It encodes CASSWATDSGGANVLTF.

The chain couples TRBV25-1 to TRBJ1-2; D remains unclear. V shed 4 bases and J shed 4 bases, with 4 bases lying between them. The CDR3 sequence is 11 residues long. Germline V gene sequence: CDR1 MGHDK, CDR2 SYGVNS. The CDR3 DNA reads TGTGCCAGCAGTGCGGGCTATGGCTACACCTTC. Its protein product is CASSAGYGYTF.

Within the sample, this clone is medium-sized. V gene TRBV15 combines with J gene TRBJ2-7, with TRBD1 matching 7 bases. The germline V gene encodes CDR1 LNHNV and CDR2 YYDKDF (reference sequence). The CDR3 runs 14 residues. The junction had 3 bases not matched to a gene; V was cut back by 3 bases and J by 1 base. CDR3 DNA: TGTGCCACCAGCAGGACAGGGTCGTCCTACGAGCAGTACTTC. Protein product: CATSRTGSSYEQYF.

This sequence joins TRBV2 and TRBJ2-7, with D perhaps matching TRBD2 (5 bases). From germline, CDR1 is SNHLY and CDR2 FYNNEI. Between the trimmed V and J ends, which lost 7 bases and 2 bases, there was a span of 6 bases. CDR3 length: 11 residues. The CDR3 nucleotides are TGTGCCAGCAATAGCGCCTACGAGCAGTACTTC. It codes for CASNSAYEQYF.

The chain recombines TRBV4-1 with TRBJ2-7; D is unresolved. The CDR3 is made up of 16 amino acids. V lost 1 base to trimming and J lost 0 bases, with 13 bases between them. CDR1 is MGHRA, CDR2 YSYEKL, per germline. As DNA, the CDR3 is TGCGCCAGCAGCCAAGCTGGGATAGGTATCTCCTACGAGCAGTACTTC. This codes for CASSQAGIGISYEQYF.

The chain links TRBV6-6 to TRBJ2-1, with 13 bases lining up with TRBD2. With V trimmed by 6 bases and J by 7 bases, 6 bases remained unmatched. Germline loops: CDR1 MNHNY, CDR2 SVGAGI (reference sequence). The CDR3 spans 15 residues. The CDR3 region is CASSQLAGGGNEQFF. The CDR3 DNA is TGTGCCAGCAGCCAACTAGCGGGAGGGGGGAATGAGCAGTTCTTC.

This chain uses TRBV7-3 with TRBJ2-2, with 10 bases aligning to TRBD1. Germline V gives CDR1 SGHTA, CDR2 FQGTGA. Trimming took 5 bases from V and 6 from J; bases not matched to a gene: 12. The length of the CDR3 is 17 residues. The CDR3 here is CASSTHSSGTGAGELFF. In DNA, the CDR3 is TGTGCCAGCAGCACTCACAGCTCCGGGACAGGGGCCGGGGAGCTGTTTTTT.

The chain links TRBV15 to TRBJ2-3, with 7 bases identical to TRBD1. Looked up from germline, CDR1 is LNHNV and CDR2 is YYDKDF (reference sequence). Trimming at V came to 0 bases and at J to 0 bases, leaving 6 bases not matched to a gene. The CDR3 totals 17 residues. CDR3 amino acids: CATSRDQGEPSTDTQYF. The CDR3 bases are TGTGCCACCAGCAGAGATCAGGGGGAACCTAGCACAGATACGCAGTATTTT. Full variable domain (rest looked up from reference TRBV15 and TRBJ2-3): DAMVIQNPRYQVTQFGKPVTLSCSQTLNHNVMYWYQQKSSQAPKLLFHYYDKDFNNEADTPDNFQSRRPNTSFCFLDIRSPGLGDTAMYLCATSRDQGEPSTDTQYFGPGTRLTVL.

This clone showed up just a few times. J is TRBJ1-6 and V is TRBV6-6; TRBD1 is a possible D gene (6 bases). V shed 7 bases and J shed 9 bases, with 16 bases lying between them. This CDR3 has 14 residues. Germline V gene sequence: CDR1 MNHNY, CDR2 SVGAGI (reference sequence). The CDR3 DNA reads TGTGCCAGCACAGAGGAGGGGGATATTTCACCCCTCCACTTT. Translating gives CASTEEGDISPLHF.

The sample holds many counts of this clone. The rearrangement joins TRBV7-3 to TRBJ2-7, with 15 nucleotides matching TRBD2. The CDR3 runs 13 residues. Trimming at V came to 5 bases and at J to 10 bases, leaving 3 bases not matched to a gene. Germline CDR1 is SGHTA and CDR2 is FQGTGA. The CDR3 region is CASSGLAGGHQYF. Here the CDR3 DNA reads TGTGCCAGCAGCGGACTAGCGGGAGGGCATCAGTACTTC.

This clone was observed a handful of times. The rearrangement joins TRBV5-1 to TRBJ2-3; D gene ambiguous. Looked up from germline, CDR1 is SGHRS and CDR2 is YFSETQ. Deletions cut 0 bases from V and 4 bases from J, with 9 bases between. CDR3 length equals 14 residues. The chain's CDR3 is CASSLGQQADTQYF. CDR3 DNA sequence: TGCGCCAGCAGCTTGGGACAACAAGCAGATACGCAGTATTTT.

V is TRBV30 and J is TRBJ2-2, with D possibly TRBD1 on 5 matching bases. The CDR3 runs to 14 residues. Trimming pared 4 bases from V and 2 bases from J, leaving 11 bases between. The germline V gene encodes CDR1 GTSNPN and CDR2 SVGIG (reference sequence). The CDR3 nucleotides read TGTGCCTGGAATAACAGGCGAAACACCGGGGAGCTGTTTTTT. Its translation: CAWNNRRNTGELFF.

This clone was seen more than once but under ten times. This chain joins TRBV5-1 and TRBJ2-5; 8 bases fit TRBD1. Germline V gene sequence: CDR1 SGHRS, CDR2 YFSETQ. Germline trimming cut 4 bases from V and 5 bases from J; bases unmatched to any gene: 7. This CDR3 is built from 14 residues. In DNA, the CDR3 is TGCGCCAGCAGCATAGGACAGGGAGTCGAGACCCAGTACTTC. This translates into CASSIGQGVETQYF.

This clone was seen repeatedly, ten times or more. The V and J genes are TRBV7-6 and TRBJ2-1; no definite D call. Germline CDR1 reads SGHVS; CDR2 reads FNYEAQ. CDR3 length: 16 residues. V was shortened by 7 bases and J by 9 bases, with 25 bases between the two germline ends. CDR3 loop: CASTQTPGPLGGEQFF. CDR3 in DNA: TGTGCCAGCACCCAAACCCCCGGGCCCCTGGGCGGTGAGCAGTTCTTC. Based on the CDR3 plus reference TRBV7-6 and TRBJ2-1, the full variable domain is GAGVSQSPRYKVTKRGQDVALRCDPISGHVSLYWYRQALGQGPEFLTYFNYEAQQDKSGLPNDRFSAERPEGSISTLTIQRTEQRDSAMYRCASTQTPGPLGGEQFFGPGTRLTVL.

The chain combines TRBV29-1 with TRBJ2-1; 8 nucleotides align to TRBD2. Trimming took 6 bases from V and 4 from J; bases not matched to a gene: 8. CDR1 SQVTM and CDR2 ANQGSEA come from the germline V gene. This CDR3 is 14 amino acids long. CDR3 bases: TGCAGCGTGGGGAAACTAGCGGTATACAATGAGCAGTTCTTC. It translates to CSVGKLAVYNEQFF.

Here the CDR3 DNA reads TGTGCCAGCAGTGGGGGGGCGGGCGGTTACAATGAGCAGTTCTTC. It is translated as CASSGGAGGYNEQFF. V usage is TRBV6-1 and J usage is TRBJ2-1, with D perhaps given as TRBD1 or TRBD2 (6 bases each). Germline lookup yields CDR1 MNHNS and CDR2 SASEGT. Deletions cut 4 bases from V and 4 bases from J, with 14 bases between. The CDR3 spans 15 residues.

CDR3 in amino acids: CSVAKGRGNEKLFF. The CDR3 DNA reads as TGCAGCGTCGCTAAGGGGAGGGGGAATGAAAAACTGTTTTTT. The chain carries TRBV29-1 and TRBJ1-4; TRBD1 might be the D (6 bases). Germline lookup yields CDR1 SQVTM and CDR2 ANQGSEA. The V and J ends lost 6 bases and 5 bases respectively, with 16 bases between them. This CDR3 contains 14 residues.

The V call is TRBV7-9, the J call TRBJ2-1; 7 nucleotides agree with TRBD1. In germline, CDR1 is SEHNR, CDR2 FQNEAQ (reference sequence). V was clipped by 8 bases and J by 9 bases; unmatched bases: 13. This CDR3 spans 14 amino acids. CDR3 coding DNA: TGTGCCAGCTCCTCGACAGGGCGAACGGGTGAGCAGTTCTTC. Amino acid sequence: CASSSTGRTGEQFF.

This chain's CDR3 is CASSMKGAGNGYTF. In DNA, the CDR3 is TGTGCCAGTAGTATGAAGGGGGCAGGGAATGGCTACACCTTC. The genes are TRBV19 and TRBJ1-2; 7 bases align to TRBD1. The trim removed 3 bases at V and 6 bases at J, leaving 7 bases unmatched. CDR1 and CDR2 (germline): LNHDA, SQIVND (reference sequence). The CDR3 contains 14 residues.

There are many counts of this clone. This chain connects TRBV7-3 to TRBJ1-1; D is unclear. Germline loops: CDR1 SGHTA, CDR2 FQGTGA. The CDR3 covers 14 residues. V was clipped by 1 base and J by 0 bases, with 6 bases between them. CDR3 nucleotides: TGTGCCAGCAGCTTAAATCAGGTGAACACTGAAGCTTTCTTT. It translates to CASSLNQVNTEAFF.

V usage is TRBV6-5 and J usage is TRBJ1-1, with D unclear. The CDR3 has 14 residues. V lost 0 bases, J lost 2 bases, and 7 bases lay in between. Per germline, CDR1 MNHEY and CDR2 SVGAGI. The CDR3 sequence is CASSYSRANTEAFF. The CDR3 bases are TGTGCCAGCAGTTACTCGAGGGCTAACACTGAAGCTTTCTTT.